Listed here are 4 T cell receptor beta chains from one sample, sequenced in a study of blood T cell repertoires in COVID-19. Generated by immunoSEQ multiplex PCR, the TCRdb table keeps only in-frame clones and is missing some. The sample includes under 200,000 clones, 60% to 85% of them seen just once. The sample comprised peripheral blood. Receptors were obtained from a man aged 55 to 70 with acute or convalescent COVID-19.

The CDR3, as DNA: TGCGCCAGCAGCTTGGCAGTCCAAGAGACCCAGTACTTC. As protein: CASSLAVQETQYF. This rearrangement joins TRBV5-1 to TRBJ2-5; no reliable D call. V lost 0 bases and J lost 1, with 4 bases in between. Germline lookup yields CDR1 SGHRS and CDR2 YFSETQ. This CDR3 has 13 amino acids.

The CDR3 protein is CASSQRTARGNEKLFF. As DNA, the CDR3 is TGCGCCAGCAGCCAACGGACAGCGAGGGGTAATGAAAAACTGTTTTTT. The J gene is TRBJ1-4, the V gene TRBV4-1, with D perhaps TRBD1 (6 bases). CDR3 size: 16 residues. CDR1 is MGHRA, CDR2 YSYEKL, per germline. V shed 2 bases and J shed 4 bases, with 14 bases lying between them.

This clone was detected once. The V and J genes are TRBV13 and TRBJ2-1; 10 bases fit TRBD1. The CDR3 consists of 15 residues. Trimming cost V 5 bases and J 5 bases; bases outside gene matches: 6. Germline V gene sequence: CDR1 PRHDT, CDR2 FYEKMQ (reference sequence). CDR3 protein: CASSLEGQGDNEQFF. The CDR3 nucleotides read TGTGCCAGCAGCCTAGAAGGACAGGGGGACAATGAGCAGTTCTTC. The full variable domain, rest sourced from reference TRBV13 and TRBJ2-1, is AAGVIQSPRHLIKEKRETATLKCYPIPRHDTVYWYQQGPGQDPQFLISFYEKMQSDKGSIPDRFSAQQFSDYHSELNMSSLELGDSALYFCASSLEGQGDNEQFFGPGTRLTVL.

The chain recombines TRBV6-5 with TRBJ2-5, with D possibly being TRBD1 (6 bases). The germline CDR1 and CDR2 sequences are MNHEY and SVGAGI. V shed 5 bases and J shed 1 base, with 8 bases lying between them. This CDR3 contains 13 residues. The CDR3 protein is CASSTGSQETQYF. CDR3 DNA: TGTGCCAGCAGTACAGGGAGCCAAGAGACCCAGTACTTC.